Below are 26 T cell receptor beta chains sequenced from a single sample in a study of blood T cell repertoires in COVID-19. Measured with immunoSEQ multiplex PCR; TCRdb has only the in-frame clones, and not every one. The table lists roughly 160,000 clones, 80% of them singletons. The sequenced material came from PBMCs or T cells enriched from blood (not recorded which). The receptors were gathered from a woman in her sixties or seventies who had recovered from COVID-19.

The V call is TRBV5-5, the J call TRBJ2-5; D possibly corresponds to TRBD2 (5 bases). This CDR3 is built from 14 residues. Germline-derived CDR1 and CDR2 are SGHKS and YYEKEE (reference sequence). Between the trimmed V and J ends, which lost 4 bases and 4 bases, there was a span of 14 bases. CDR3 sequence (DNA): TGTGCCAGCAGCCCCGGGGTGTTGGTAGAGACCCAGTACTTC. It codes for CASSPGVLVETQYF.

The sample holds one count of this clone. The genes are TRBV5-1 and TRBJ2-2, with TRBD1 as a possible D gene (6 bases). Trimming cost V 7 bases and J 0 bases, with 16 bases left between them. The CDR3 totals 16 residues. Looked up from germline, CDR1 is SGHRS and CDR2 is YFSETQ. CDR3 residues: CASCASGQTNTGELFF. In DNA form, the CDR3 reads TGCGCCAGCTGTGCCTCTGGACAGACGAACACCGGGGAGCTGTTTTTT.

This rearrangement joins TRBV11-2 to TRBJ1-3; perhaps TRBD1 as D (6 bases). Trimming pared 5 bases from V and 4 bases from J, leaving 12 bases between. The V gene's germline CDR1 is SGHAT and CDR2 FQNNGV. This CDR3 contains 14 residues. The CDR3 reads CASSPARGGNTIYF. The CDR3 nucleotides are TGTGCCAGCAGCCCCGCCAGGGGCGGAAACACCATATATTTT.

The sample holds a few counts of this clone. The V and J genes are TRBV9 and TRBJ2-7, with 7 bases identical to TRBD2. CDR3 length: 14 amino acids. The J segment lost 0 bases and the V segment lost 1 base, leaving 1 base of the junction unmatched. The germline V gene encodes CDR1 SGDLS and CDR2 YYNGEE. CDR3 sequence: CASSVTSASYEQYF. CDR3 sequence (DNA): TGTGCCAGCAGCGTAACTAGCGCCTCCTACGAGCAGTACTTC.

The CDR3 sequence is CASSSAGGGELEAFF. As DNA, the CDR3 is TGTGCCAGCAGTTCCGCGGGGGGGGGAGAATTAGAAGCTTTCTTT. The chain combines TRBV6-5 with TRBJ1-1; a weak D match, TRBD1 (5 bases). The CDR3 contains 15 residues. Germline V gives CDR1 MNHEY, CDR2 SVGAGI. Deletions cut 4 bases from V and 8 bases from J, with 20 bases between.

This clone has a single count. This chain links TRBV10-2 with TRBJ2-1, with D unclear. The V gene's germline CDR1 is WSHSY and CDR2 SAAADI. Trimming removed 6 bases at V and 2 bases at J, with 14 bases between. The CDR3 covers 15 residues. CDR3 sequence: CASRATKTTYNEQFF. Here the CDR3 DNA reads TGCGCCAGCAGAGCGACCAAAACTACCTACAATGAGCAGTTCTTC.

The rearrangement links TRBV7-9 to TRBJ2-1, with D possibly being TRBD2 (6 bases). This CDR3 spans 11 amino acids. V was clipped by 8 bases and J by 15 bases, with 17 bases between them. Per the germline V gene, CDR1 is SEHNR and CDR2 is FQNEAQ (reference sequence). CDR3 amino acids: CASGEAGKGFF. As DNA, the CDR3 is TGTGCCAGCGGTGAGGCGGGGAAGGGGTTCTTC. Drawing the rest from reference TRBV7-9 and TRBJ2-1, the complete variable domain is DTGVSQNPRHKITKRGQNVTFRCDPISEHNRLYWYRQTLGQGPEFLTYFQNEAQLEKSRLLSDRFSAERPKGSFSTLEIQRTEQGDSAMYLCASGEAGKGFFGPGTRLTVL.

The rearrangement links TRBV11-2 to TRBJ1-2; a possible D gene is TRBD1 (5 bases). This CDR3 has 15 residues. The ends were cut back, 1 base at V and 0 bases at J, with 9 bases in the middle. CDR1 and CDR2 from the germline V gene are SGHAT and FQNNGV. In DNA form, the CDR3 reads TGTGCCAGCAGCTTAGGACAGCATACTAACTATGGCTACACCTTC. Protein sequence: CASSLGQHTNYGYTF.

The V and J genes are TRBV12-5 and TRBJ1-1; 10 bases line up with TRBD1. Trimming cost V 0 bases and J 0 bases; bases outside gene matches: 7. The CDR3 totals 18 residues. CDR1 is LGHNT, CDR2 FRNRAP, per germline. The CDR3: CASGLVVTGGKVNTEAFF. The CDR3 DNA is TGTGCTAGTGGTTTGGTAGTGACAGGGGGCAAAGTGAACACTGAAGCTTTCTTT.

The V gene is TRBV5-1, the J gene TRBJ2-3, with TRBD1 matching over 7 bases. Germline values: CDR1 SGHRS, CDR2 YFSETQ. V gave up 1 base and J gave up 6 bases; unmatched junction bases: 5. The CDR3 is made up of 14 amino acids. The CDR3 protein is CASSLTGVTDTQYF. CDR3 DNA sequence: TGCGCCAGCAGCTTGACAGGGGTAACTGATACGCAGTATTTT.

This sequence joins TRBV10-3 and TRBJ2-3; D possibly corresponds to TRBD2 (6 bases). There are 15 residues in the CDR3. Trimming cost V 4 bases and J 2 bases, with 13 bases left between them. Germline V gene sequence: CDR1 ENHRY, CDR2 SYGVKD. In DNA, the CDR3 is TGTGCCATCAGTGTAGGCGCGGGGTTCACAGATACGCAGTATTTT. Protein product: CAISVGAGFTDTQYF.

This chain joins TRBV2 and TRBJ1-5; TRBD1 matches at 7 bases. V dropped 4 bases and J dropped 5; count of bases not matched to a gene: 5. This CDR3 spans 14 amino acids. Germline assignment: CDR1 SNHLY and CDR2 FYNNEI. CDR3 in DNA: TGTGCCAGCAGTGGGGGACAGAGCTATCAGCCCCAGCATTTT. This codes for CASSGGQSYQPQHF.

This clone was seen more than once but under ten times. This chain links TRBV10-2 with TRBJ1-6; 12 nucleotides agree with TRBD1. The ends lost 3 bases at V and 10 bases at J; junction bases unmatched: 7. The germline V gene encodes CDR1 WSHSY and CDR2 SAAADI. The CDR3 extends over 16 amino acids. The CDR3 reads CASSDTGTGGNSPLHF. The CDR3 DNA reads TGCGCCAGCAGTGATACCGGGACAGGGGGCAACTCACCCCTCCACTTT.

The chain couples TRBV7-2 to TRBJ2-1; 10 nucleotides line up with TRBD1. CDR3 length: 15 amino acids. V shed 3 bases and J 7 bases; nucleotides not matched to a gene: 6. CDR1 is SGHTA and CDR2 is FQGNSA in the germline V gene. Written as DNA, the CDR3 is TGTGCCAGCAGCTTCGACAGGGGGCGATGGAATGAGCAGTTCTTC. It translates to CASSFDRGRWNEQFF.

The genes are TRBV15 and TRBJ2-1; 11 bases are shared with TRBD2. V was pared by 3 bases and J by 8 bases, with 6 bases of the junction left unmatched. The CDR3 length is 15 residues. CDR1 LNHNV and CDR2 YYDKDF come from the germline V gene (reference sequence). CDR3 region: CATSRAGTSGDEQFF. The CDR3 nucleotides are TGTGCCACCAGCAGGGCCGGGACTAGCGGCGATGAGCAGTTCTTC.

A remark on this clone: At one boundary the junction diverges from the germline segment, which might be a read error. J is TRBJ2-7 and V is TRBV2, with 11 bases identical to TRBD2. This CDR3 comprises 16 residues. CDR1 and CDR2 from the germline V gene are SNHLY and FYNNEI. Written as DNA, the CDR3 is TGTGCCAGCAGGGATAGACTAGCGGGGAACCCCTACGAACAGTACTTC. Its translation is CASRDRLAGNPYEQYF.

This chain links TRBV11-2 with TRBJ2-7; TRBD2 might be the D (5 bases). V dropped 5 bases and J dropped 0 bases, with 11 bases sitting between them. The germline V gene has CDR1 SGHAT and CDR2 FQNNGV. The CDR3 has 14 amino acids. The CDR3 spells CASSMSGSSYEQYF. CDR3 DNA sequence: TGTGCCAGCAGCATGAGTGGGAGCTCCTACGAGCAGTACTTC.

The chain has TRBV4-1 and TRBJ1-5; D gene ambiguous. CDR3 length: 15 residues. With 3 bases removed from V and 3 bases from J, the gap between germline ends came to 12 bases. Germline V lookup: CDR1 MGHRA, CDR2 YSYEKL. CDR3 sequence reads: CASSQVTVINQPQHF. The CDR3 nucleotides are TGCGCCAGCAGCCAGGTCACGGTAATCAATCAGCCCCAGCATTTT.

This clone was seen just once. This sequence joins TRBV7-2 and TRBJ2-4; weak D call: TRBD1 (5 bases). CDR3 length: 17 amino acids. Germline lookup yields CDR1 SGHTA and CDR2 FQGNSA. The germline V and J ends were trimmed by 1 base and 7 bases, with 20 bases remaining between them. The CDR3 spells CASSLGNTGSAHNIQYF. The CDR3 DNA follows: TGTGCCAGCAGCTTAGGGAATACAGGTTCTGCACACAACATTCAGTACTTC.

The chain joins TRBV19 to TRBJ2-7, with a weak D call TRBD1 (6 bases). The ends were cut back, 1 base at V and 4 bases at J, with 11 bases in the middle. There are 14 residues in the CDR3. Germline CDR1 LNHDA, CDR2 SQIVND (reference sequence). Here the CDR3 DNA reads TGTGCCAGTAGTATAGGGACAGAAGGTTACGAGCAGTACTTC. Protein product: CASSIGTEGYEQYF.

This CDR3 reads CASSSEFSTDTQYF. CDR3 sequence (DNA): TGCGCCAGCAGCTCGGAGTTCAGCACAGATACGCAGTATTTT. J is TRBJ2-3 and V is TRBV5-1; D is undetermined. This CDR3 has 14 amino acids. Trimming shortened V by 3 bases and J by 0 bases, and 8 bases separated the two germline ends. CDR1 is SGHRS, CDR2 YFSETQ, per germline. Full variable domain (missing parts from reference TRBV5-1 and TRBJ2-3): KAGVTQTPRYLIKTRGQQVTLSCSPISGHRSVSWYQQTPGQGLQFLFEYFSETQRNKGNFPGRFSGRQFSNSRSEMNVSTLELGDSALYLCASSSEFSTDTQYFGPGTRLTVL.

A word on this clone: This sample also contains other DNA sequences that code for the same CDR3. CDR3 sequence reads: CASSINSNTEAFF. As DNA, the CDR3 is TGTGCCAGTAGTATTAACAGCAACACTGAAGCTTTCTTT. V is TRBV19 and J is TRBJ1-1; no reliable D call. CDR3 length: 13 amino acids. Germline V gene data show CDR1 as LNHDA and CDR2 as SQIVND (reference sequence). V was shortened by 3 bases and J by 2 bases, with 7 bases between the two germline ends.

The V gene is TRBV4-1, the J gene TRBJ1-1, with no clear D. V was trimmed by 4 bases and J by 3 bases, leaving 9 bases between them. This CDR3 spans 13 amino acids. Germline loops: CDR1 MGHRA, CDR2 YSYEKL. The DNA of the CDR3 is TGCGCCAGCAGCCGAGTGAGGGACACTGAAGCTTTCTTT. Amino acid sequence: CASSRVRDTEAFF.

The CDR3, as DNA: TGCAGCGTTGCTACAGGTGATGTGGGTTCACCCCTCCACTTT. Translated: CSVATGDVGSPLHF. The rearrangement uses TRBV29-1 and TRBJ1-6, with D perhaps matching TRBD1 (5 bases). Trimming took off 4 bases at V and 9 bases at J, with 16 bases between the two ends. The CDR3 consists of 14 residues. Germline-derived CDR1 and CDR2 are SQVTM and ANQGSEA.

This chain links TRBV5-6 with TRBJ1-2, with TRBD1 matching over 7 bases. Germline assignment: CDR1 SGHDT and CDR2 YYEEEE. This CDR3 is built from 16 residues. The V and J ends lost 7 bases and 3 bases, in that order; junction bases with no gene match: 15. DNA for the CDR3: TGTGCCAGCGTACACGAAATCCAGGGGGGTGACTATGGCTACACCTTC. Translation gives CASVHEIQGGDYGYTF.

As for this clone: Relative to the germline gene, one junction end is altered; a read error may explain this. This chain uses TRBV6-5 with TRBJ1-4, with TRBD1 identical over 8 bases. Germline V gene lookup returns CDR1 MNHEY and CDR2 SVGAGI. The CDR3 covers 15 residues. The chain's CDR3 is CANYTPGQVNEKLFF. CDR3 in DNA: TGTGCCAACTATACACCGGGACAGGTGAATGAAAAGCTGTTTTTT.